This section outlines one T cell receptor (beta chain) sequence together with its context. Germline CDR1 is LNHDA and CDR2 is SQIVND (reference sequence). CDR3 size: 15 residues. Trimming stripped 5 bases from V and 6 bases from J, with 16 bases between. This sample was included in a study of shared clonotypes between healthy human individuals. Splitting of CD4+ cells produced CD45RA+ naive and CD45RA-negative memory subsets. Generated by immunoSEQ multiplex PCR, the TCRdb table keeps only in-frame clones and is missing some. This sample has over a million clones, with 78% found just once. The sample comprised memory CD4+ T cells from PBMCs. Subset described: CD45RA-negative fraction. The origin of this receptor is a man younger than 30 in good health. Some clones in this sample may be carry-over from other donors' samples. The gene calls are TRBV19 and TRBJ2-2; the D call may be TRBD1 or TRBD2 (5 bases each). For the CDR3, the DNA is TGTGCCAGTAGTCTTCCCGGGACGGAGGCCGGGGAGCTGTTTTTT. Residues: CASSLPGTEAGELFF.